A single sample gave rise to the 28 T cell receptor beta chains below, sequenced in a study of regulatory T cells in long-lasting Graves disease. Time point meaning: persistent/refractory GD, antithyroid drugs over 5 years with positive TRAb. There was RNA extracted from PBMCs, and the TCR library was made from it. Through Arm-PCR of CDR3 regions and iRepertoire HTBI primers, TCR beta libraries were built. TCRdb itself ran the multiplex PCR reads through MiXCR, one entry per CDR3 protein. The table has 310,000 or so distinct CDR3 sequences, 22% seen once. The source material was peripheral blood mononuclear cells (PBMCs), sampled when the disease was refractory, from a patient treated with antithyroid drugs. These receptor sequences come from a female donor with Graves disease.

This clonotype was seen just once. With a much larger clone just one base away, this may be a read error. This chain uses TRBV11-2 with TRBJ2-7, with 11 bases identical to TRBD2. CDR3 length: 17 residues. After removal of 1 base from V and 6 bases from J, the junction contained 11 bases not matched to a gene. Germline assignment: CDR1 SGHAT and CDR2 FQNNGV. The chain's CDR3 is CASSLARASGRFCEQYF. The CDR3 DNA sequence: TGTGCCAGCAGCTTAGCTCGGGCTAGCGGGAGGTTCTGCGAGCAGTACTTC.

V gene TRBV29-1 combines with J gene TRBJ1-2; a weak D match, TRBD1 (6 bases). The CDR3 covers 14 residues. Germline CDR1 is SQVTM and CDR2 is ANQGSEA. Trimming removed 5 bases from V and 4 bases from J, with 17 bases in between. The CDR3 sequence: CSVRVEGELYGYTF. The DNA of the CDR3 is TGCAGCGTTCGGGTGGAGGGGGAGCTCTATGGCTACACCTTC. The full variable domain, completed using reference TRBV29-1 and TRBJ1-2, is SAVISQKPSRDICQRGTSLTIQCQVDSQVTMMFWYRQQPGQSLTLIATANQGSEATYESGFVIDKFPISRPNLTFSTLTVSNMSPEDSSIYLCSVRVEGELYGYTFGSGTRLTVV.

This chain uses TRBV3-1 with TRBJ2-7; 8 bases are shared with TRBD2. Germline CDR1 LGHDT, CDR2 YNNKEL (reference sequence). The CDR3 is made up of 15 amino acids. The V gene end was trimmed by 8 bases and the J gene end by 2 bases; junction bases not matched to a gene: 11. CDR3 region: CASGDWTSLAYEQYF. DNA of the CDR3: TGTGCCAGCGGCGATTGGACTAGCCTCGCCTACGAGCAGTACTTC.

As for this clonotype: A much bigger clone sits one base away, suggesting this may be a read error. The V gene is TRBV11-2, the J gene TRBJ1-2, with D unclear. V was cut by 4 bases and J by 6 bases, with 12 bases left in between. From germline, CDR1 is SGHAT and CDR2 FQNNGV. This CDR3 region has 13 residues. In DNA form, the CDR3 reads TGTGCCAGCAGCTCGGACCGATTTGATGGCTACACCTTC. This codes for CASSSDRFDGYTF.

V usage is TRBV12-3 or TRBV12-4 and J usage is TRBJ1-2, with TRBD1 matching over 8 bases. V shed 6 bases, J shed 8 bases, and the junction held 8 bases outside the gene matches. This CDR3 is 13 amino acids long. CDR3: CASRQGQGRGYTF. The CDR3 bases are TGTGCCAGCAGGCAAGGACAGGGTCGGGGCTACACCTTC.

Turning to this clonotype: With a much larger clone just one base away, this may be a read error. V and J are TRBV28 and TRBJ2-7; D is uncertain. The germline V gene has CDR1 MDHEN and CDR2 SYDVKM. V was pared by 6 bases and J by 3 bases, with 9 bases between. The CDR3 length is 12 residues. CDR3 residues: CASRRAGYEQYF. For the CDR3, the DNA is TGTGCCAGCAGACGAGCAGGCTACGAGCAGTACTTC.

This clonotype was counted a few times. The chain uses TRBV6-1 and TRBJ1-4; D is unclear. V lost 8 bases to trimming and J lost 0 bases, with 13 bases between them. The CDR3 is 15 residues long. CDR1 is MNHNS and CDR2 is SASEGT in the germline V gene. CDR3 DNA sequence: TGTGCCAGCCTGGGAGGGTTAGCAACTAATGAAAAACTGTTTTTT. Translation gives CASLGGLATNEKLFF.

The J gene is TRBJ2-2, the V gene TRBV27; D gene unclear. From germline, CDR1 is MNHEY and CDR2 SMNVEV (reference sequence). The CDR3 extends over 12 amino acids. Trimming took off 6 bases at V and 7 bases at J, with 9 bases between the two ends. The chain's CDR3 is CASSSAGGELFF. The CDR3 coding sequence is TGTGCCAGCAGCTCGGCTGGCGGGGAGCTGTTTTTT.

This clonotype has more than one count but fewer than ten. The CDR3 loop reads CASTVGLAVYNEQFF. CDR3 bases: TGTGCCAGCACCGTGGGACTAGCGGTTTACAATGAGCAGTTCTTC. This sequence joins TRBV12-3 or TRBV12-4 and TRBJ2-1; 11 bases are shared with TRBD2. V dropped 7 bases and J dropped 4; count of bases not matched to a gene: 6. The CDR3 length is 15 residues.

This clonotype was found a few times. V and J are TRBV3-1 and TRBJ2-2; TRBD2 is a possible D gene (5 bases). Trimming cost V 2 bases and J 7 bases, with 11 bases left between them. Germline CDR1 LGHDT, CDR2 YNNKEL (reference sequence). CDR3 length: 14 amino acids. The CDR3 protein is CASSQRETDGELFF. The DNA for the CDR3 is TGTGCCAGCAGCCAAAGGGAGACCGACGGGGAGCTGTTTTTT.

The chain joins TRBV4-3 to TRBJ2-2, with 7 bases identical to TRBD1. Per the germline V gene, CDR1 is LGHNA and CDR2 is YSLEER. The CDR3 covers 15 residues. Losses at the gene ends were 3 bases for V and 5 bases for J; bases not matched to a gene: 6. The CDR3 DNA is TGCGCCAGCAGCCAGAGACAGGGTTATACCGGGGAGCTGTTTTTT. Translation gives CASSQRQGYTGELFF.

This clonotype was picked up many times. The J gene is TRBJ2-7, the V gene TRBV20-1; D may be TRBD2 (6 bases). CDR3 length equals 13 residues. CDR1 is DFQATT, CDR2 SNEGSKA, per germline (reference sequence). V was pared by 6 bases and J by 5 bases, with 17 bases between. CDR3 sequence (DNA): TGCAGTGCCGCGCGGGGCCTTTTAGACGAGCAGTACTTC. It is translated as CSAARGLLDEQYF.

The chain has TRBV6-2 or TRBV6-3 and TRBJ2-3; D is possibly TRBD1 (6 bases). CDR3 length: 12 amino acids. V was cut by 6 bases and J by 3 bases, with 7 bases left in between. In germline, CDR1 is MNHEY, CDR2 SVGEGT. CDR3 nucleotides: TGTGCCAGCAGGACAGGTACAGATACGCAGTATTTT. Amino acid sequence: CASRTGTDTQYF.

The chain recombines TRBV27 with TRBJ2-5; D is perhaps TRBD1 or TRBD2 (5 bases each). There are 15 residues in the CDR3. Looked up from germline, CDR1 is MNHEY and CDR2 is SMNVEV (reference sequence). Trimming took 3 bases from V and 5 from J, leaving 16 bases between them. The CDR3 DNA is TGTGCCAGCAGTTTGTCCGGGGCATTAGGGGAGACCCAGTACTTC. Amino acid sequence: CASSLSGALGETQYF.

Here the CDR3 DNA reads TGTGCCAGCAGTTTGGACCGTTCGGGGGGTGGAAACACCATATATTTT. It specifies CASSLDRSGGGNTIYF. J is TRBJ1-3 and V is TRBV12-3 or TRBV12-4; a weak D match, TRBD1 (5 bases). CDR3 size: 16 residues. Between the trimmed V and J ends, which lost 3 bases and 3 bases, there was a span of 15 bases.

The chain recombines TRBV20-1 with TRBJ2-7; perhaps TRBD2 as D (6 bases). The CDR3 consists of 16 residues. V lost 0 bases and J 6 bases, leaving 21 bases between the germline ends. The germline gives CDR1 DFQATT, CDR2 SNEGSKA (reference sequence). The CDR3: CSAREGGALTGGEQYF. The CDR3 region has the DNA TGCAGTGCTAGAGAGGGGGGAGCGCTCACCGGCGGCGAGCAGTACTTC.

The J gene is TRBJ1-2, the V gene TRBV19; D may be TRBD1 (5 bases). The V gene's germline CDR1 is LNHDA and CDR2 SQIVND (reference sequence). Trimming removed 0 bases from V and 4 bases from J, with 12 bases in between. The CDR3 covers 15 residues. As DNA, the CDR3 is TGTGCCAGTAGTATAGATTCGAAGAGGGGCTATGGCTACACCTTC. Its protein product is CASSIDSKRGYGYTF.

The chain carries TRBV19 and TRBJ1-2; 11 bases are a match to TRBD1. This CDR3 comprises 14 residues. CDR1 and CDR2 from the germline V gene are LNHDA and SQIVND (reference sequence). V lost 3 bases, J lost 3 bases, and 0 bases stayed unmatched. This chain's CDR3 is CASSMGQGDYGYTF. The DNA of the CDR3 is TGTGCCAGTAGTATGGGACAGGGGGACTATGGCTACACCTTC.

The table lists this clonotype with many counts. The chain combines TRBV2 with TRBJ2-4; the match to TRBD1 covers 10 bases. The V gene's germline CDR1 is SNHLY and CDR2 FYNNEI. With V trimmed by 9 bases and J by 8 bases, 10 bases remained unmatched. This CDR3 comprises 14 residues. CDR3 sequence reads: CARGHGQGEDIQYF. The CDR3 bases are TGTGCCAGGGGCCATGGACAGGGGGAGGACATTCAGTACTTC.

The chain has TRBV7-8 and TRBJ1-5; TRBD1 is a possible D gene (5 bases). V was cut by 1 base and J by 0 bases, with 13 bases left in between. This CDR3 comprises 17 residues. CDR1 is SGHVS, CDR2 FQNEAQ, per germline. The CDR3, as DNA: TGTGCCAGCAGCTTAGAGATCCGGGGCTATAGCAATCAGCCCCAGCATTTT. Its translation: CASSLEIRGYSNQPQHF.

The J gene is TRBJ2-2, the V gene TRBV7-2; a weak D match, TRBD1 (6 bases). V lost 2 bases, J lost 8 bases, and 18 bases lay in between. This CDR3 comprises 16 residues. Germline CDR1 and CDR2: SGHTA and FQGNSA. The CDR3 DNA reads TGTGCCAGCAGCTTAAATCAACGGGACACCTTTGGGGAGCTGTTTTTT. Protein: CASSLNQRDTFGELFF. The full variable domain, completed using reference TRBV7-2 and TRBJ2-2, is GAGVSQSPSNKVTEKGKDVELRCDPISGHTALYWYRQSLGQGLEFLIYFQGNSAPDKSGLPSDRFSAERTGGSVSTLTIQRTQQEDSAVYLCASSLNQRDTFGELFFGEGSRLTVL.

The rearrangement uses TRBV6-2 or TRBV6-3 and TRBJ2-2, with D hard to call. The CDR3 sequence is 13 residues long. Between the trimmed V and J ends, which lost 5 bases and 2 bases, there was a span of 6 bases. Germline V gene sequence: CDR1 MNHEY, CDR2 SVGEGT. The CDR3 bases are TGTGCCAGCAGTGCTTTTAACACCGGGGAGCTGTTTTTT. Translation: CASSAFNTGELFF.

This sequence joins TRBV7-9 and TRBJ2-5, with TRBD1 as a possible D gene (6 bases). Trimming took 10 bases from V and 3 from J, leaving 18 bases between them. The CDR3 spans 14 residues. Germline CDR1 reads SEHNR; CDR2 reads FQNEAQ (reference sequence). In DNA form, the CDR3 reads TGTGCCAACTCGCCCCCCAGGGGAGAAGAGACCCAGTACTTC. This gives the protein CANSPPRGEETQYF. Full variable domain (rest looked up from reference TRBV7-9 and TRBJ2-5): DTGVSQNPRHKITKRGQNVTFRCDPISEHNRLYWYRQTLGQGPEFLTYFQNEAQLEKSRLLSDRFSAERPKGSFSTLEIQRTEQGDSAMYLCANSPPRGEETQYFGPGTRLLVL.

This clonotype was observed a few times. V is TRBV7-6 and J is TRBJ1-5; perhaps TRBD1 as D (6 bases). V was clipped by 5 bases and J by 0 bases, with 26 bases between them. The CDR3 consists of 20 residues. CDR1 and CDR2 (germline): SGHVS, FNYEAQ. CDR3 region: CASSRPLRSRGAPSNQPQHF. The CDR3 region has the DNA TGTGCCAGCAGCCGCCCGCTTCGGAGCAGGGGAGCACCTAGCAATCAGCCCCAGCATTTT.

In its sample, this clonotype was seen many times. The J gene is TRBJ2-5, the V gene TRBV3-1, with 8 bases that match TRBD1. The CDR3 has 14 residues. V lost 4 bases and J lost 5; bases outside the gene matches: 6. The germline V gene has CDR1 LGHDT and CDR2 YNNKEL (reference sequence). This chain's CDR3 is CASSLQTGDETQYF. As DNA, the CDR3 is TGTGCCAGCAGCCTTCAGACAGGGGACGAGACCCAGTACTTC.

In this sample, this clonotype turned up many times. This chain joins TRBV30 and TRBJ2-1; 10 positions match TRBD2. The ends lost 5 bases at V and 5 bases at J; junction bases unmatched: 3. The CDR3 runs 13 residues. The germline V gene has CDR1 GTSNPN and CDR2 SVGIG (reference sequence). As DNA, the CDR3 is TGTGCCTGGGAGCGGGAGGGAAACAATGAGCAGTTCTTC. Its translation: CAWEREGNNEQFF. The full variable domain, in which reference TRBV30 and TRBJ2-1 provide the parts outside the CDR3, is SQTIHQWPATLVQPVGSPLSLECTVEGTSNPNLYWYRQAAGRGLQLLFYSVGIGQISSEVPQNLSASRPQDRQFILSSKKLLLSDSGFYLCAWEREGNNEQFFGPGTRLTVL.

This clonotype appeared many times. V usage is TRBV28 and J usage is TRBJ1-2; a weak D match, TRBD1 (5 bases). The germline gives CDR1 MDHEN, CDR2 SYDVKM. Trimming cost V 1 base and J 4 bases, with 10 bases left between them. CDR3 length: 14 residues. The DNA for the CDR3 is TGTGCCAGCAGTTTATTGCTTGACAGCTATGGCTACACCTTC. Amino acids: CASSLLLDSYGYTF.

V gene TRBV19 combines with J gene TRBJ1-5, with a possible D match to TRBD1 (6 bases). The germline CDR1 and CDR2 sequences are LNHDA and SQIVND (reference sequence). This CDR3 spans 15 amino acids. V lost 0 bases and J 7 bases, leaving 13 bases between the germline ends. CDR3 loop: CASSIEAQGVQPQHF. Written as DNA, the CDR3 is TGTGCCAGTAGTATAGAGGCACAGGGAGTGCAGCCCCAGCATTTT. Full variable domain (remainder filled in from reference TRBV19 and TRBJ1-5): DGGITQSPKYLFRKEGQNVTLSCEQNLNHDAMYWYRQDPGQGLRLIYYSQIVNDFQKGDIAEGYSVSREKKESFPLTVTSAQKNPTAFYLCASSIEAQGVQPQHFGDGTRLSIL.